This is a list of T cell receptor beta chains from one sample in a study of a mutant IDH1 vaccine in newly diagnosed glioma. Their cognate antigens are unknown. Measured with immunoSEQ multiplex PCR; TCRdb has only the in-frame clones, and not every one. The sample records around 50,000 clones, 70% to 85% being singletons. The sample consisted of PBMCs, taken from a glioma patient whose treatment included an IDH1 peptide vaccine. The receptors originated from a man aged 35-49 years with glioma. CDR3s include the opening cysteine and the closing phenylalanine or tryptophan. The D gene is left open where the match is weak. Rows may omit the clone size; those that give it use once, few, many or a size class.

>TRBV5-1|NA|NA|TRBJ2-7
TGCGCCAGCAGGGGCTTGGTCTCGCGGGACGAGCAGTACTTC
CASRGLVSRDEQYF
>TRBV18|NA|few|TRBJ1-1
TGTGCCAGCTCACAAACCCTGAGTATGAACACTGAAGCTTTCTTT
CASSQTLSMNTEAFF
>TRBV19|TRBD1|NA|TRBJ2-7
TGTGCCACCAAGCGTACCGGGACAGGGGAATACGAGCAGTACTTC
CATKRTGTGEYEQYF
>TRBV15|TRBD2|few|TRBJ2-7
TGTGCCACCAGCAGAGACAGGGAGGGTGCCTACGAGCAGTACTTC
CATSRDREGAYEQYF
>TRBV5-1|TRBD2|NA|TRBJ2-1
TGCGCCAGCAGCTTGGGTCTAGCGGCCAATGAGCAGTTCTTC
CASSLGLAANEQFF
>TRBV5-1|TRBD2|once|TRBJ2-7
TGCGCCAGCAGCTTGTTGGCGGGGGGGGGCTACGAGCAGTACTTC
CASSLLAGGGYEQYF
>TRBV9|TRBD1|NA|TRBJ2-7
TGTGCCAGCAGCCCCCGACAGGGGAACTACTACGAGCAGTACTTC
CASSPRQGNYYEQYF
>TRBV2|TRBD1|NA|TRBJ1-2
TGTGCCAGCATCCTGGGGCGGACAGGGGACTACACCTTC
CASILGRTGDYTF
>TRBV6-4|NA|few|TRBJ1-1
TGTGCCAGCAGTGACTCGAATCGGAACACTGAAGCTTTCTTT
CASSDSNRNTEAFF
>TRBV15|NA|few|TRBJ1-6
TGTGCCACCAGCAGAGCCCCAGATTCACCCCTCCACTTT
CATSRAPDSPLHF
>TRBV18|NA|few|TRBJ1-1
TGTGCCAGCTCACCACCGGTCACCCGGAACACTGAAGCTTTCTTT
CASSPPVTRNTEAFF
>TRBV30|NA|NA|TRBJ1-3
TGTGCCTGGAAGGTGCCAGGGACGAACACCATATATTTT
CAWKVPGTNTIYF
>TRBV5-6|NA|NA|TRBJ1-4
TGTGCCAGCAGCTTAGACAAAAATGAAAAACTGTTTTTT
CASSLDKNEKLFF
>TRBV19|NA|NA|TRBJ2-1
TGTGCCAGTAGTCCAACAAAGGACTACAATGAGCAGTTCTTC
CASSPTKDYNEQFF
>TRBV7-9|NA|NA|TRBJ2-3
TGTGCCAGCATGGGGGGGCCCAGCACAGATACGCAGTATTTT
CASMGGPSTDTQYF
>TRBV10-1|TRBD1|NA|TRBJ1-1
TGCGCCAGCAGAGGGACAGGAGGGGAAGCTTTCTTT
CASRGTGGEAFF
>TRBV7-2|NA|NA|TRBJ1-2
TGTGCCAGCAGCCCAAAGATGGTGAACTATGGCTACACCTTC
CASSPKMVNYGYTF
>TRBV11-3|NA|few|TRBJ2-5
TGTGCCAGCAGCAGAACTGTACAAGAGACCCAGTACTTC
CASSRTVQETQYF
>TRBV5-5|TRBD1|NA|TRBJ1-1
TGTGCCAGCAGCTTCCAGGGGGGCACTGAAGCTTTCTTT
CASSFQGGTEAFF
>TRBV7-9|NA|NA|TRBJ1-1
TGTGCCAGCAGCTTAGTTGGGGTCAGCACTGAAGCTTTCTTT
CASSLVGVSTEAFF
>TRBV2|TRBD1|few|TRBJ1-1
TGTGCCAGCAACCGAGGGACAGGGGGCAAGACTGAAGCTTTCTTT
CASNRGTGGKTEAFF
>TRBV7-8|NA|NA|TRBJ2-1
TGTGCCAGCAGCTCACTTGGGAAGAAAACCCTAGATGAGCAGTTCTTC
CASSSLGKKTLDEQFF
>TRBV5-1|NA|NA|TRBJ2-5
TGCGCCAGCAGCTTGCCCCACCAAGAGACCCAGTACTTC
CASSLPHQETQYF
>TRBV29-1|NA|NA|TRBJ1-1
TGCAGCGTGCCCCGTAGTCAGGGCACTGAAGCTTTCTTT
CSVPRSQGTEAFF
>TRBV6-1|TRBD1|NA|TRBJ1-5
TGTGCCAGCAGAATTGGCGGGACAGGCAATCAGCCCCAGCATTTT
CASRIGGTGNQPQHF
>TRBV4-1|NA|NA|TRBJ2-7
TGCGCCAGCAGCCCGGTCGGGGAGCTAATGCACGAGCAGTACTTC
CASSPVGELMHEQYF
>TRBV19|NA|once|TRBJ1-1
TGTGCCAGTAGGTCAGGGAGGGGGAACACTGAAGCTTTCTTT
CASRSGRGNTEAFF
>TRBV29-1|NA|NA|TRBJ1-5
TGCAGCGTTGAAGAGGGAGGGAATCAGCCCCAGCATTTT
CSVEEGGNQPQHF
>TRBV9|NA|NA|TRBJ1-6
TGTGCCAGCAGCGTAGGGGGGCGGAATTCACCCCTCCACTTT
CASSVGGRNSPLHF
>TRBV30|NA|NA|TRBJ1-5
TGTGCCTGGAGCTACCCCGGGTCCAGCAATCAGCCCCAGCATTTT
CAWSYPGSSNQPQHF
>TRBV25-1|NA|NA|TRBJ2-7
TGTGCCAGCAGTGATTGGGGGGCGATAAAGAATAGCGAGCAGTACTTC
CASSDWGAIKNSEQYF
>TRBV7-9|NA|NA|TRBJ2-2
TGTGCCAGCAGCACCTCGGGGAATCGGGAGCTGTTTTTT
CASSTSGNRELFF
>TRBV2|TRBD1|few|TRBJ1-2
TGTGCCACTTGGACAGGCTATGGCTACACCTTC
CATWTGYGYTF
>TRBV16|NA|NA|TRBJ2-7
TGTGCCAGCAGCCAATTTGGGACAGAGCAGTACTTC
CASSQFGTEQYF
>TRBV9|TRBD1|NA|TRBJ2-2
TGTGCCAGCAGCGTAGTCCCATTGGACAGGGCGGCCGGGGAGCTGTTTTTT
CASSVVPLDRAAGELFF
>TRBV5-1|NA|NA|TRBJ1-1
TGCGCCAGCAGCTTGATTGACAGCGACACTGAAGCTTTCTTT
CASSLIDSDTEAFF
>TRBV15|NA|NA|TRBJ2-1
TGTGCCACCAGCAGAGATCCCCACAATGAGCAGTTCTTC
CATSRDPHNEQFF
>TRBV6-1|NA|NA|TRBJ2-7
TGTGCCAGCAGGGTGTACGGGCGCTCCTACGAGCAGTACTTC
CASRVYGRSYEQYF
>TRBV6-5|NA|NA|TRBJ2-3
TGTGCCAGCAGTTACTCGATTCGCGTACACGCAGATACGCAGTATTTT
CASSYSIRVHADTQYF
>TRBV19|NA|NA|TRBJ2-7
TGTGCCAGTAGTGCGGGCGGAGCCTACGAGCAGTACTTC
CASSAGGAYEQYF
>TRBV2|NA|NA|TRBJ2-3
TGTGCCAGCAGTGAGGGAAGGGGAGCAGATACGCAGTATTTT
CASSEGRGADTQYF
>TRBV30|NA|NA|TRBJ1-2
TGTGCCTCCCCAGGAGAATCTAACTATGGCTACACCTTC
CASPGESNYGYTF
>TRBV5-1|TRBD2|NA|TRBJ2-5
TGCGCCAGCAGCTTGCGGCTAGCGGGGGGGCATGAGACCCAGTACTTC
CASSLRLAGGHETQYF
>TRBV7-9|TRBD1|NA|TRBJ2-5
TGTGCCAGCAGCACACAGGGGCTAGGGATCCAAGAGACCCAGTACTTC
CASSTQGLGIQETQYF
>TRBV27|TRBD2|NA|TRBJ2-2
TGTGCCAGCAGTGTGGTGACTAGCGGGGGCGTCGGGGAGCTGTTTTTT
CASSVVTSGGVGELFF
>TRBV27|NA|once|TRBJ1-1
TGTGCCAGCAGTTTCGGAACTGAAGCTTTCTTT
CASSFGTEAFF
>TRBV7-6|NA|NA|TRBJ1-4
TGTGCCAGCAGCCCCCGGGACCAGGGAAAACTGTTTTTT
CASSPRDQGKLFF
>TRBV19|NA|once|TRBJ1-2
TGTGCCAGTAGTATAGATCAAGAGACAGTACTTGGCTACACCTTC
CASSIDQETVLGYTF
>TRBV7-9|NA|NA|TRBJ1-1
TGTGCCAGCAGCTTAGACCCGGGAGACACTGAAGCTTTCTTT
CASSLDPGDTEAFF